Sequencing of this T cell receptor (beta chain) was carried out in a study of cytomegalovirus exposure and HLA in healthy donors. The wider study: Some 85 million unique TCRs, all from HLA-typed donors, were included in an early release of the data.

The CDR3 runs to 16 residues. The V segment lost 4 bases and the J segment 4 bases; nucleotides outside the gene matches: 10. CDR1 is MGHRA and CDR2 is YSYEKL in the germline V gene. This clone was seen a few times. Antigen specificity is unknown. Study outcomes and limitations: Later analysis associated a missense DCLRE1C variant with TCR beta V- and J-gene trimming. Association of 17,000 or so TCR beta sequences with HLA alleles was found at 0.05 false discovery rate in a later analysis. Researchers counted roughly 150 TCR beta chains as cytomegalovirus-associated.

The PCR contained 60 Vbeta and 13 Jbeta primers. Method: immunoSEQ multiplex PCR; TCRdb's copy keeps in-frame clones and lacks some. The sample includes 180,000 or so clones, roughly a tenth of them seen just once. Material: PBMCs. The rearrangement uses TRBV4-1 and TRBJ1-2; 9 nucleotides align to TRBD1. The sequence was collected from a woman in her 30s in good health and CMV-seropositive. The CDR3 region is CASSLGTGRMTYGYTF. CDR3 sequence (DNA): TGCGCCAGCAGCCTAGGGACAGGGCGAATGACCTATGGCTACACCTTC.